The present T cell receptor (beta chain) was sequenced within a study of shared T cell receptors in the human thymus. TCRdb's copy holds only in-frame clones and misses some; the assay was immunoSEQ multiplex PCR. The data hold hundreds of thousands of clones, with around three quarters observed a single time. In this sample, this clone turned up a few times. Per the germline V gene, CDR1 is SEHNR and CDR2 is FQNEAQ (reference sequence). The CDR3 totals 12 residues. Trimming removed 2 bases at V and 5 bases at J, with 6 bases between. This same sample was also taken into another study, of human thymus T cells. That paper notes: The source of the thymus tissue was resections taken during corrective heart surgery. Apparent skewing of V and J gene usage characterized both thymic and blood repertoires.

The sequence derives from a boy younger than two with a congenital heart defect. V is TRBV7-9 and J is TRBJ2-5; D gene unclear. Sequencing was carried out using thymocytes. The CDR3 DNA follows: TGTGCCAGCAGCTTAAGCCCGGAGACCCAGTACTTC. Amino acid sequence: CASSLSPETQYF. The variable domain in full, completed from reference TRBV7-9 and TRBJ2-5, reads DTGVSQNPRHKITKRGQNVTFRCDPISEHNRLYWYRQTLGQGPEFLTYFQNEAQLEKSRLLSDRFSAERPKGSFSTLEIQRTEQGDSAMYLCASSLSPETQYFGPGTRLLVL.